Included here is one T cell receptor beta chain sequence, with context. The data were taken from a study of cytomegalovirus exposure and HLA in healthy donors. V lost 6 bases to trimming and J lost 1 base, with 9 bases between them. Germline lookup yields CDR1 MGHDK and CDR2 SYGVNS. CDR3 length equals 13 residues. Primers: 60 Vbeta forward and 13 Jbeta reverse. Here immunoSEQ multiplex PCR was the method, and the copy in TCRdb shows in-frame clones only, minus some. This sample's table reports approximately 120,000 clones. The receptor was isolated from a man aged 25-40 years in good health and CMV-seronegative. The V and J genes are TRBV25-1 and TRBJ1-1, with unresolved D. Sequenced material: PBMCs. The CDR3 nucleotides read TGTGCCAGCAGGGGCTACACGAACACTGAAGCTTTCTTT. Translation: CASRGYTNTEAFF.